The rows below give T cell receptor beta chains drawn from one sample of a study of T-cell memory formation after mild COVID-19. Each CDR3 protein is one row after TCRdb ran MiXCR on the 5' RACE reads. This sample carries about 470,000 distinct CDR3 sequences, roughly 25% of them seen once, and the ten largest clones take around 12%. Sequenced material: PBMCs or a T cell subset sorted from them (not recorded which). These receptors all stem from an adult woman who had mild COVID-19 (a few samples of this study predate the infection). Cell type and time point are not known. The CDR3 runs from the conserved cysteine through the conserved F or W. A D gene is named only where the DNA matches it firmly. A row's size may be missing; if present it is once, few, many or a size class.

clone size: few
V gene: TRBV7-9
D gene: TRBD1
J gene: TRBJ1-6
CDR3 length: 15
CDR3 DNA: TGTGCCAGCAGCTTAACCGGGACAGGGGTCTCACCCCTCCACTTT
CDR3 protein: CASSLTGTGVSPLHF

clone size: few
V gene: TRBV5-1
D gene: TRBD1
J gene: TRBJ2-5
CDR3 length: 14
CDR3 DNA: TGCGCCAGCAGCTCGGGGACAGCACAAGAGACCCAGTACTTC
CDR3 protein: CASSSGTAQETQYF

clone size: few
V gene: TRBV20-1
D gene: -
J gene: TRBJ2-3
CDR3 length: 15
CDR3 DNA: TGCAGTGCTAGCGACGGATCGGGGGGCACAGATACGCAGTATTTT
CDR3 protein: CSASDGSGGTDTQYF

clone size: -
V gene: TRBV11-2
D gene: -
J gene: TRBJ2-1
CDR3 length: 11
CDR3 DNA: TGTGCCAGCAGAAAATACAATGAGCAGTTCTTC
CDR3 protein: CASRKYNEQFF

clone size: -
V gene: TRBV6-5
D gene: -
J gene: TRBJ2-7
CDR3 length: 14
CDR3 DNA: TGTGCCAGCAGCGGGGGGACAGTAGACTACGAGCAGTACTTC
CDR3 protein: CASSGGTVDYEQYF

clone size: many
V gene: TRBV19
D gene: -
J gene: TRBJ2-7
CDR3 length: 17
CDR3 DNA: TGTGCCAGTAGTGCCGGGGGTTTGGCGGGCGACTCCTACGAGCAGTACTTC
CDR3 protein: CASSAGGLAGDSYEQYF

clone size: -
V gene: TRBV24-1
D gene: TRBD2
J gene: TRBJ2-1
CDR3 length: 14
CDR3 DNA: TGTGCCACCAGTGGGACTAGTTCAGGCAATGAGCAGTTCTTC
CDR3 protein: CATSGTSSGNEQFF

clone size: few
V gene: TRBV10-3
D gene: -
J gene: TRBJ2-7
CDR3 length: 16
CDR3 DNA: TGTGCCATCAGTGAGTCGCAGCAGGGGCCCCTCTCCGAGCAGTACTTC
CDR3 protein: CAISESQQGPLSEQYF

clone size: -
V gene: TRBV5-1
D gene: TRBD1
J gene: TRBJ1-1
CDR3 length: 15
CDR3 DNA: TGCGCCAGCAGCTTTTCGTACAGGGGTGACACTGAAGCTTTCTTT
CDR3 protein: CASSFSYRGDTEAFF

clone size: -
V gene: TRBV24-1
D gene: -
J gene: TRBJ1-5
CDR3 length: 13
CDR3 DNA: TGTGCCACCAGTGATATACAGGGACCGCCCCAGCATTTT
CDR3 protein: CATSDIQGPPQHF

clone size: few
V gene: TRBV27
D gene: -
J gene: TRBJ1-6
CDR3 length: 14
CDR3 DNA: TGTGCCAGCAGTTTATTCTTGGGGGATTCACCCCTCCACTTT
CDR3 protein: CASSLFLGDSPLHF

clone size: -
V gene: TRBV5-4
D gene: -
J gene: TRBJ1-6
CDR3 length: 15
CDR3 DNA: TGTGCCAGCAGCTTGTTACAAGGATCTAATTCACCCCTCCACTTT
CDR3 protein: CASSLLQGSNSPLHF

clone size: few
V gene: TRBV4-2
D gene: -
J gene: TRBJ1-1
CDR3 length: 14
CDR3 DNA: TGTGCCAGCAGCCAAGAGCAGATGAACACTGAAGCTTTCTTT
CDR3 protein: CASSQEQMNTEAFF

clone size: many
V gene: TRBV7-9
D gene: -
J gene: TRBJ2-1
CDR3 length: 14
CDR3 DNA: TGTGCCAGCAGCTTCCCGGAAGGCTACAATGAGCAGTTCTTC
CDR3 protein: CASSFPEGYNEQFF

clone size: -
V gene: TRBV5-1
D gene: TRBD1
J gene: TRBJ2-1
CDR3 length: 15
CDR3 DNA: TGCGCCAGCAGCGTGGGACAGGGGACCTACAATGAGCAGTTCTTC
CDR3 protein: CASSVGQGTYNEQFF

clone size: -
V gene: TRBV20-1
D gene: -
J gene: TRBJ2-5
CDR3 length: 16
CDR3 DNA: TGCAGTGCCGAGAAAGGACAGAATTCTATTAGAGAGACCCAGTACTTC
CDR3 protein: CSAEKGQNSIRETQYF

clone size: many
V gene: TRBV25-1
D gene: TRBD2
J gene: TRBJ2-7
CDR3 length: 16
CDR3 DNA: TGTGCCAGCAGGGCATATGGACTAGCGGGAGGGCTCGAGCAGTACTTC
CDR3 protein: CASRAYGLAGGLEQYF

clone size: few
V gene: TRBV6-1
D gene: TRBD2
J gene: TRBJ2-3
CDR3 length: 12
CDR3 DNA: TGTGCCAGCAGTGGGACTAGCGGGGAACAGTATTTT
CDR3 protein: CASSGTSGEQYF

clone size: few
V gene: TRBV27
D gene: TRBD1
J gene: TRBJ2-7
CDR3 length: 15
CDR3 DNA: TGTGCCAGCAGTACCACGACAGGGAGCTCCTACGAGCAGTACTTC
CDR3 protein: CASSTTTGSSYEQYF

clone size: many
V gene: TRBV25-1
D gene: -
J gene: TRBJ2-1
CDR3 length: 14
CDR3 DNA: TGTGCCAGCAGTTATGGGGGACGGAACAATGAGCAGTTCTTC
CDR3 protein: CASSYGGRNNEQFF

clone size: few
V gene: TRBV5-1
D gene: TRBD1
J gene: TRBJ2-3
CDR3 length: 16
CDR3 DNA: TGCGCCAGCAGCTTGGACAGGGGGTACTTGGGAGATACGCAGTATTTT
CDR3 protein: CASSLDRGYLGDTQYF

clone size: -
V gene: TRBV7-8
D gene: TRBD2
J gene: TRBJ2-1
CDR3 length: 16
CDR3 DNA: TGTGCCAGCAGTTTTCGGGGGGTGGGAACGCCCAATGAGCAGTTCTTC
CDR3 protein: CASSFRGVGTPNEQFF

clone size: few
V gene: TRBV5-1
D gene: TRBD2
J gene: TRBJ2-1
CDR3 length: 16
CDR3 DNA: TGCGCCAGCAGCTTGGTGCCTAGCGGAGATTACAATGAGCAGTTCTTC
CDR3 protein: CASSLVPSGDYNEQFF

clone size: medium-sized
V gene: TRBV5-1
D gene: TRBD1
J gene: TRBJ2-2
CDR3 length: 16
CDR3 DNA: TGCGCCAGCAGCCCTAGACAGGGCTTTGACACCGGGGAGCTGTTTTTT
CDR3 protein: CASSPRQGFDTGELFF

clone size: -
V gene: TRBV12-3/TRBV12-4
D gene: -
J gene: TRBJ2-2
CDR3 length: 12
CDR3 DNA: TGTGCCAGCAGTGGCCTAGCGGGGGAGCTGTTTTTT
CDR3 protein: CASSGLAGELFF

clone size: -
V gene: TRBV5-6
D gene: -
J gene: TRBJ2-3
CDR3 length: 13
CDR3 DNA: TGTGCCAGCAGCTCCCCCATGATGAATACGCAGTATTTT
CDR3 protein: CASSSPMMNTQYF

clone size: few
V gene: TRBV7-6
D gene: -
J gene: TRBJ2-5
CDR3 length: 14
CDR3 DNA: TGTGCCAGCCGAGAAAGTCGGAACCAAGAGACCCAGTACTTC
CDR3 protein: CASRESRNQETQYF